This record covers a single T cell receptor beta chain. The antigen is undetermined. Sequenced by immunoSEQ multiplex PCR; TCRdb stores in-frame clones only, minus some. The sample includes 80,000 to 95,000 clones, around four fifths of them seen just once. Using viral peptide pools, the ViraFEST assay grew out antigen-specific CD4+ T cells prior to sequencing. A 10-day culture period preceded the isolation of CD4+ T cells. Every participant took two doses of the BNT162b2 or mRNA-1273 vaccine. Germline lookup yields CDR1 SGHRS and CDR2 YFSETQ. This CDR3 contains 16 residues. V was clipped by 0 bases and J by 2 bases; unmatched bases: 7. The sample belongs to a study of vaccination effects on CD4 cells after COVID-19.

The sample here was CD4+ T cells from PBMCs cultured with HCoV-OC43 spike peptides, taken after COVID-19 vaccination. The subset was: HCoV-OC43 spike overlapping peptide pool stimulation. The chain is built from TRBV5-1 and TRBJ1-2; 7 bases are shared with TRBD1. The sequence came from a human donor who received a COVID-19 vaccine. The CDR3 protein is CASSLAGSGGNYGYTF. The CDR3 nucleotides read TGCGCCAGCAGCTTGGCCGGCTCAGGGGGAAACTATGGCTACACCTTC.